This entry describes one T cell receptor (beta chain). Some clones are missing from TCRdb's copy, which holds only in-frame ones; the method was immunoSEQ multiplex PCR. The sample shows about 260,000 clones, around 87% of them seen only once. These data come from a study of blood T cell repertoires in COVID-19. Study summary: The United States, Italy and Spain were the sources of the acute and convalescent COVID-19 samples. T cells, B-cell-depleted T cells, or PBMCs supplied cDNA or gDNA.

Trimming pared 2 bases from V and 3 bases from J, leaving 8 bases between. This CDR3 region has 13 residues. CDR1 is MNHEY, CDR2 SVGEGT, per germline. This receptor was obtained from a woman between 40 and 50 years old who had recovered from COVID-19. This chain links TRBV6-2 or TRBV6-3 with TRBJ2-7; D unresolved. Specimen: peripheral blood. The DNA for the CDR3 is TGTGCCAGCAGTTACAGGAGCCGCTACGAGCAGTACTTC. Encoded protein: CASSYRSRYEQYF.